A single sample gave rise to the 9 T cell receptor beta chains below, sequenced in a study of cytomegalovirus exposure and HLA in healthy donors. Clones were sequenced by immunoSEQ multiplex PCR, and TCRdb holds only the in-frame ones, with some missing. The table lists about 110,000 clones, roughly nine tenths of them singletons. Sequenced: PBMCs. The receptors come from a woman aged 18 to 35 in good health and CMV-seronegative.

The V gene is TRBV7-2, the J gene TRBJ2-5; D is unresolved. V was shortened by 1 base and J by 5 bases, with 14 bases between the two germline ends. Germline V lookup: CDR1 SGHTA, CDR2 FQGNSA. This CDR3 comprises 15 residues. The chain's CDR3 is CASSLEITLSETQYF. In DNA, the CDR3 is TGTGCCAGCAGCTTAGAGATCACCCTTAGTGAGACCCAGTACTTC.

The V and J genes are TRBV5-1 and TRBJ1-2; TRBD1 matches at 7 bases. The CDR3 is 14 amino acids. V lost 2 bases to trimming and J lost 3 bases; unmatched junction nucleotides: 4. CDR1 SGHRS and CDR2 YFSETQ come from the germline V gene. The CDR3 protein is CASSLTGTDYGYTF. The CDR3 DNA follows: TGCGCCAGCAGCTTAACTGGGACAGACTATGGCTACACCTTC.

The V gene is TRBV6-1, the J gene TRBJ1-1; D call uncertain. The germline V and J ends were trimmed by 0 bases and 0 bases, with 11 bases remaining between them. Per germline, CDR1 MNHNS and CDR2 SASEGT. CDR3 length: 16 residues. This chain's CDR3 is CASSEAAGSLNTEAFF. CDR3 DNA: TGTGCCAGCAGTGAAGCCGCCGGTTCCCTGAACACTGAAGCTTTCTTT.

This chain connects TRBV5-4 to TRBJ1-2; no reliable D call. Trimming removed 4 bases at V and 6 bases at J, with 13 bases between. CDR3 length equals 13 residues. Germline V gene sequence: CDR1 SGHNT, CDR2 YYREEE (reference sequence). The CDR3 DNA follows: TGTGCCAGCAGCCCGAGTGAGGTGGATGGCTACACCTTC. This translates into CASSPSEVDGYTF. Supplemented by reference TRBV5-4 and TRBJ1-2, the full variable domain reads ETGVTQSPTHLIKTRGQQVTLRCSSQSGHNTVSWYQQALGQGPQFIFQYYREEENGRGNFPPRFSGLQFPNYSSELNVNALELDDSALYLCASSPSEVDGYTFGSGTRLTVV.

The J gene is TRBJ1-2, the V gene TRBV7-2; 9 nucleotides agree with TRBD1. V was clipped by 1 base and J by 8 bases; unmatched bases: 8. There are 15 residues in the CDR3. CDR1 and CDR2 (germline): SGHTA, FQGNSA. The CDR3 region is CASSLGNRGPEGYTF. The CDR3 bases are TGTGCCAGCAGCTTAGGAAACAGGGGGCCGGAAGGCTACACCTTC.

The J gene is TRBJ2-1, the V gene TRBV29-1; 10 bases agree with TRBD2. Trimming removed 3 bases from V and 8 bases from J; junction bases left unmatched: 4. The CDR3 has 13 amino acids. Germline lookup yields CDR1 SQVTM and CDR2 ANQGSEA. CDR3 sequence (DNA): TGCAGCGTTGAGCTAGCGGGGGCGGATGAGCAGTTCTTC. It yields the protein CSVELAGADEQFF.

This clone appeared a few times. The genes are TRBV19 and TRBJ1-4, with 9 positions matching TRBD1. Germline trimming cut 9 bases from V and 8 bases from J; bases unmatched to any gene: 7. The CDR3 has 13 amino acids. Per germline, CDR1 LNHDA and CDR2 SQIVND (reference sequence). The CDR3 nucleotides read TGTGCCAGCAGACAGGGGGGTGGCGAAAAACTGTTTTTT. Translation gives CASRQGGGEKLFF.

The chain employs TRBV4-1 and TRBJ1-4, with 9 bases that match TRBD1. Losses at the gene ends were 4 bases for V and 0 bases for J; bases not matched to a gene: 6. CDR3 length equals 17 residues. Germline loops: CDR1 MGHRA, CDR2 YSYEKL. In nucleotides, the CDR3 is TGCGCCAGCAGCCCCGGACAGGGGCGAGCAACTAATGAAAAACTGTTTTTT. Residues: CASSPGQGRATNEKLFF.

This sequence joins TRBV5-5 and TRBJ1-6; unclear D gene. The V gene lost 1 base and the J gene lost 5 bases, with 13 bases spanning the gap. From germline, CDR1 is SGHKS and CDR2 YYEKEE (reference sequence). The CDR3 spans 16 residues. CDR3 nucleotides: TGTGCCAGCAGCTTGTTAGGCGGCCTGGATAATTCACCCCTCCACTTT. Protein product: CASSLLGGLDNSPLHF.